The 10 T cell receptor beta chains below come from one sample, sequenced in a study of tumor-infiltrating lymphocytes in localized non-small cell lung cancer. The method was immunoSEQ multiplex PCR; TCRdb's version includes in-frame clones alone and lacks a portion of them. The sample includes 10,000 to 15,000 clones, 66% of them seen just once. The sample taken for sequencing was lung tumor tissue. The source of these receptors is a human donor with non-small cell lung cancer.

This clone ranks as medium-sized. The gene calls are TRBV7-2 and TRBJ2-1; 14 bases fit TRBD2. V shed 5 bases and J 7 bases; nucleotides not matched to a gene: 4. Germline CDR1 reads SGHTA; CDR2 reads FQGNSA. CDR3 length: 15 residues. The chain's CDR3 is CASSKTSGGVNEQFF. CDR3 in DNA: TGTGCCAGCAGCAAGACTAGCGGGGGGGTAAATGAGCAGTTCTTC.

The V gene is TRBV5-1, the J gene TRBJ2-1; 11 bases are a match to TRBD2. Germline values: CDR1 SGHRS, CDR2 YFSETQ. Trimming at V came to 5 bases and at J to 4 bases, leaving 5 bases not matched to a gene. The CDR3 extends over 15 amino acids. This CDR3 is CASSLLAGEYNEQFF. The CDR3 DNA reads as TGCGCCAGCAGTTTACTAGCGGGGGAGTACAATGAGCAGTTCTTC. Supplemented by reference TRBV5-1 and TRBJ2-1, the full variable domain reads KAGVTQTPRYLIKTRGQQVTLSCSPISGHRSVSWYQQTPGQGLQFLFEYFSETQRNKGNFPGRFSGRQFSNSRSEMNVSTLELGDSALYLCASSLLAGEYNEQFFGPGTRLTVL.

In this sample, this clone turned up once. This chain's CDR3 is CASSWGDGRGREQYF. Written as DNA, the CDR3 is TGTGCCAGCAGCTGGGGGGACGGGAGAGGTCGAGAGCAGTACTTC. The chain uses TRBV11-2 and TRBJ2-7, with D maybe TRBD2 (6 bases). Germline V gives CDR1 SGHAT, CDR2 FQNNGV. Trimming shortened V by 4 bases and J by 7 bases, and 20 bases separated the two germline ends. CDR3 length: 15 amino acids.

The chain employs TRBV7-8 and TRBJ2-5; D possibly corresponds to TRBD2 (6 bases). Trimming stripped 3 bases from V and 7 bases from J, with 12 bases between. This CDR3 has 13 residues. The germline V gene has CDR1 SGHVS and CDR2 FQNEAQ. CDR3: CASSLGVGGTQYF. The CDR3 coding sequence is TGTGCCAGCAGCTTGGGGGTCGGGGGGACCCAGTACTTC.

The V call is TRBV29-1, the J call TRBJ1-2; 7 bases align to TRBD1. The CDR3 loop spans 15 amino acids. The J segment lost 3 bases and the V segment lost 4 bases, leaving 11 bases of the junction unmatched. Germline assignment: CDR1 SQVTM and CDR2 ANQGSEA. The CDR3, as DNA: TGCAGCGTTGTAGGGCAGGGGGGTATCGACTATGGCTACACCTTC. This translates into CSVVGQGGIDYGYTF.

This clone was seen a few times. The rearrangement joins TRBV2 to TRBJ2-7; D possibly corresponds to TRBD2 (7 bases). Deletions cut 8 bases from V and 0 bases from J, with 14 bases between. Germline lookup yields CDR1 SNHLY and CDR2 FYNNEI. The CDR3 length is 14 residues. This chain's CDR3 is CASGGGHLSYEQYF. In DNA form, the CDR3 reads TGTGCCAGCGGGGGGGGACACCTCTCCTACGAGCAGTACTTC.

In this sample, this clone turned up once. This chain joins TRBV5-6 and TRBJ2-5; D is undetermined. The CDR3 spans 14 residues. Trimming took off 4 bases at V and 1 base at J, with 11 bases between the two ends. Germline V gene data show CDR1 as SGHDT and CDR2 as YYEEEE. The CDR3 sequence: CASSLTVVQETQYF. For the CDR3, the DNA is TGTGCCAGCAGCCTTACAGTAGTCCAAGAGACCCAGTACTTC.

This clone was detected only once. V and J are TRBV5-1 and TRBJ2-2, with D perhaps matching TRBD1 (6 bases). V shed 7 bases and J shed 3 bases, with 16 bases lying between them. Per germline, CDR1 SGHRS and CDR2 YFSETQ. There are 15 residues in the CDR3. CDR3 DNA: TGCGCCAGCCTAACCGGGACACTGGACACCGGGGAGCTGTTTTTT. This gives the protein CASLTGTLDTGELFF.

V usage is TRBV5-1 and J usage is TRBJ2-7, with D possibly matching TRBD2 (6 bases). V dropped 0 bases and J dropped 1 base, with 14 bases sitting between them. This CDR3 has 16 residues. Per the germline V gene, CDR1 is SGHRS and CDR2 is YFSETQ. CDR3 sequence: CASSLVPTSSSYEQYF. In DNA, the CDR3 is TGCGCCAGCAGCTTGGTGCCCACTAGCTCTTCCTACGAGCAGTACTTC.

V gene TRBV6-5 combines with J gene TRBJ2-1, with D unresolved. Trimming left V 0 bases short and J 10 bases short, with 10 bases between. The CDR3 loop spans 13 amino acids. CDR1 and CDR2 (germline): MNHEY, SVGAGI. The CDR3 region is CASSYSTRPEQFF. The CDR3 nucleotides read TGTGCCAGCAGTTACTCCACTCGGCCAGAGCAGTTCTTC.